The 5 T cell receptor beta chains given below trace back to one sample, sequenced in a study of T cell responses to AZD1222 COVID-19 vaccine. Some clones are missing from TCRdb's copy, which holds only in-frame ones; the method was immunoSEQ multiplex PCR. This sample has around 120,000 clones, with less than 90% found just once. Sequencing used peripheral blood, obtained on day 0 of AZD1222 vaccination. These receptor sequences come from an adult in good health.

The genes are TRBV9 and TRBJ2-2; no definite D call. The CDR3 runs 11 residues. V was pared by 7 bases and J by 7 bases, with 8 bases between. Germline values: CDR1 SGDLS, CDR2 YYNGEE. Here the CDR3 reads CASGQVGELFF. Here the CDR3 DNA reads TGTGCCAGCGGCCAAGTCGGGGAGCTGTTTTTT.

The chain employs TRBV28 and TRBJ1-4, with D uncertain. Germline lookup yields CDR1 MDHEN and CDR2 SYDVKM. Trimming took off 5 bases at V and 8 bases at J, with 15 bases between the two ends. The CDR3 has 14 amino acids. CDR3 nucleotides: TGTGCCAGCAGTATACCGCCCGCGGGGGAAAAACTGTTTTTT. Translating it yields CASSIPPAGEKLFF.

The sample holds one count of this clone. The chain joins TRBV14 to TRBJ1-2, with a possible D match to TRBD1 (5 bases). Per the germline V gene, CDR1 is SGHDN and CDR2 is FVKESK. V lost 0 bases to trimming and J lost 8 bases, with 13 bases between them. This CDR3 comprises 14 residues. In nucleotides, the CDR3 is TGTGCCAGCAGCCAAGATGTGCTTTCAGGGGGCTACACCTTC. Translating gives CASSQDVLSGGYTF. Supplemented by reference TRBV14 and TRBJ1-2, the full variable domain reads EAGVTQFPSHSVIEKGQTVTLRCDPISGHDNLYWYRRVMGKEIKFLLHFVKESKQDESGMPNNRFLAERTGGTYSTLKVQPAELEDSGVYFCASSQDVLSGGYTFGSGTRLTVV.

For the CDR3, the DNA is TGTGCCAGCTCTAGGGGGGATGATCAGCCCCAGCATTTT. Translation: CASSRGDDQPQHF. The V and J genes are TRBV25-1 and TRBJ1-5; D is possibly TRBD1 (6 bases). The V end lost 8 bases, the J end lost 5 bases, and 13 bases lay between the germline ends. The CDR3 runs 13 residues. Germline-derived CDR1 and CDR2 are MGHDK and SYGVNS.

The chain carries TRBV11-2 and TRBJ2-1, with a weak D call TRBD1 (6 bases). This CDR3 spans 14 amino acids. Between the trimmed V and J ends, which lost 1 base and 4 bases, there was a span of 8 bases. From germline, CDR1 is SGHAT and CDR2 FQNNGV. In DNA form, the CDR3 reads TGTGCCAGCAGCTTAGGGACAGAGTACAATGAGCAGTTCTTC. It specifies CASSLGTEYNEQFF. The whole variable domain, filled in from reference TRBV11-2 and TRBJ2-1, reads EAGVAQSPRYKIIEKRQSVAFWCNPISGHATLYWYQQILGQGPKLLIQFQNNGVVDDSQLPKDRFSAERLKGVDSTLKIQPAKLEDSAVYLCASSLGTEYNEQFFGPGTRLTVL.